One TCR beta chain is described in this entry. Its target is not known. Measured with immunoSEQ multiplex PCR; TCRdb has only the in-frame clones, and not every one. The sample yields tens of thousands of clones, approximately 90% seen once. The sample originates from a study of identifying expanded T cells in peripheral blood. During the collection period, no donor immune events like infections were recorded. Study outcomes and limitations: Approximately two-week clone count variance significantly increased as total template count grew. About 1.2 clones differed between technical replicates, versus about 16 and 19 over time.

Sequencing was done on a sample of blood. This TCR was sampled from a person aged 18 to 69 in good health.

The CDR3 DNA is TGTGCCAGCTCTGGGACAGGGACGAGCTACGAGCAGTACTTC. Translating gives CASSGTGTSYEQYF. This chain uses TRBV18 with TRBJ2-7; 9 bases agree with TRBD1. There are 14 residues in the CDR3. V was clipped by 6 bases and J by 3 bases; unmatched bases: 6. Germline values: CDR1 KGHSH, CDR2 LQKENI.